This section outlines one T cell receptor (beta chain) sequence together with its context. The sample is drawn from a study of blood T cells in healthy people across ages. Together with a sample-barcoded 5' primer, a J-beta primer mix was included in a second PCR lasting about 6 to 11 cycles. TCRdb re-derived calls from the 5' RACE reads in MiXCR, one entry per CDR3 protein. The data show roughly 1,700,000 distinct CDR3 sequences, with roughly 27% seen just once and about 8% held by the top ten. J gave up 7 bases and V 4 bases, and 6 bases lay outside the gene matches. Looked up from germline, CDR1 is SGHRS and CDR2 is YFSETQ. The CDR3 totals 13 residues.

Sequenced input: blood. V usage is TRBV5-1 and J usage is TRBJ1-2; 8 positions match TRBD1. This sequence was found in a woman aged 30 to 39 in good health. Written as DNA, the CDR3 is TGCGCCAGCAGCGGGCAGGGGGCGCGTGGCTACACCTTC. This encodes CASSGQGARGYTF.